This T cell receptor beta chain was recorded in a study of T cells after yellow fever vaccination. Across the study: It was SMART-Seq v4 Ultra Low Input that prepared the fractions with low cell numbers. Findings of the study overall: There was a possibility that FACS-sorted repertoires contained abundant clonotypes contaminating from the bulk population.

V was clipped by 0 bases and J by 12 bases, with 12 bases between them. The CDR3 runs 13 residues. Per the germline V gene, CDR1 is MGHRA and CDR2 is YSYEKL. 5'RACE template switching generated TCR cDNA, adding a universal primer site and UMIs. TCRdb reprocessed the 5' RACE reads via MiXCR and lists one record per CDR3 protein. The sample lists more than 75,000 distinct CDR3 sequences; roughly 8.2% were seen once. This clonotype was observed a few times. Material: CD8+ T cells not binding an NS4B(214-222) dextramer, sorted from PBMCs, obtained around 15 days after the first yellow fever vaccination. The receptor was isolated from a man between 18 and 35 years old who received the YFV17D yellow fever vaccine. The gene calls are TRBV4-1 and TRBJ2-1; D gene ambiguous. The CDR3 spells CASSQDNRWGQFF. The CDR3 DNA follows: TGCGCCAGCAGCCAAGATAATAGGTGGGGGCAGTTCTTC.